A single sample gave rise to the 12 T cell receptor beta chains below, sequenced in a study of blood T cell repertoires in COVID-19. Sequencing was performed with immunoSEQ multiplex PCR; in TCRdb, only in-frame clones are kept and a portion is missing. The table shows around 65,000 clones, with roughly three quarters occurring only once. The sequencing input was peripheral blood. The receptor source for this set is a man aged 55 to 70 with acute or convalescent COVID-19.

This clone was picked up many times. The gene calls are TRBV6-5 and TRBJ1-4; D might be TRBD1 (6 bases). CDR3 length: 14 residues. Germline values: CDR1 MNHEY, CDR2 SVGAGI. V dropped 9 bases and J dropped 0 bases, with 11 bases sitting between them. CDR3 nucleotides: TGTGCCAGTGGACAGCCAGCAACTAATGAAAAACTGTTTTTT. Amino acid sequence: CASGQPATNEKLFF.

For the CDR3, the DNA is TGTGCCAGCAGCTACTCCAGGGTTTTTGGAAACACCATATATTTT. Encoded protein: CASSYSRVFGNTIYF. The chain joins TRBV5-6 to TRBJ1-3, with a tentative D call TRBD1 (5 bases). CDR3 length: 15 amino acids. Between the trimmed V and J ends, which lost 3 bases and 3 bases, there was a span of 13 bases. Per germline, CDR1 SGHDT and CDR2 YYEEEE.

This clone was detected ten times or more. The genes are TRBV29-1 and TRBJ2-3; D may be TRBD2 (6 bases). Trimming cost V 6 bases and J 1 base, with 17 bases left between them. The CDR3 covers 15 residues. Germline lookup yields CDR1 SQVTM and CDR2 ANQGSEA. As DNA, the CDR3 is TGCAGCGTCGCGGGACTCACAGAAGGCACAGATACGCAGTATTTT. It is translated as CSVAGLTEGTDTQYF.

The rearrangement links TRBV5-1 to TRBJ1-1; 7 bases agree with TRBD1. V was clipped by 0 bases and J by 3 bases; unmatched bases: 11. The CDR3 covers 17 residues. The V gene's germline CDR1 is SGHRS and CDR2 YFSETQ. The CDR3 reads CASSLAPGQGGHTEAFF. The CDR3, as DNA: TGCGCCAGCAGCTTGGCCCCCGGCCAGGGGGGTCACACTGAAGCTTTCTTT.

V usage is TRBV7-9 and J usage is TRBJ2-6; 10 bases match TRBD1. Germline V lookup: CDR1 SEHNR, CDR2 FQNEAQ (reference sequence). This CDR3 contains 18 residues. V lost 3 bases, J lost 1 base, and 6 bases stayed unmatched. The CDR3 sequence: CASSFWDRGRSGANVLTF. Written as DNA, the CDR3 is TGTGCCAGCAGCTTCTGGGACAGGGGCCGGTCTGGGGCCAACGTCCTGACTTTC. Looking up the rest from reference TRBV7-9 and TRBJ2-6 gives the full variable domain: DTGVSQNPRHKITKRGQNVTFRCDPISEHNRLYWYRQTLGQGPEFLTYFQNEAQLEKSRLLSDRFSAERPKGSFSTLEIQRTEQGDSAMYLCASSFWDRGRSGANVLTFGAGSRLTVL.

The chain has TRBV6-2 or TRBV6-3 and TRBJ1-1; no reliable D call. V lost 5 bases and J lost 6, with 10 bases in between. This CDR3 contains 12 residues. The germline gives CDR1 MNHEY, CDR2 SVGEGT. Here the CDR3 DNA reads TGTGCCAGCAGTCGCCAGGCCTCTGAAGCTTTCTTT. Protein: CASSRQASEAFF.

The sample holds a few counts of this clone. V and J are TRBV2 and TRBJ1-4, with D possibly TRBD1 on 5 matching bases. This CDR3 has 14 residues. Trimming pared 4 bases from V and 8 bases from J, leaving 14 bases between. In germline, CDR1 is SNHLY, CDR2 FYNNEI. CDR3 region: CASSAQGVSEKLFF. For the CDR3, the DNA is TGTGCCAGCAGTGCCCAAGGGGTCTCGGAAAAACTGTTTTTT.

This chain joins TRBV2 and TRBJ2-2; 7 nucleotides agree with TRBD1. V was pared by 6 bases and J by 1 base, with 8 bases of the junction left unmatched. Germline V lookup: CDR1 SNHLY, CDR2 FYNNEI. There are 16 residues in the CDR3. The CDR3 nucleotides read TGTGCCAGCAGCAGAACAGGGGTCTTGAACACCGGGGAGCTGTTTTTT. Translated, it gives CASSRTGVLNTGELFF.

CDR3 sequence reads: CASPGGNYGYTF. In DNA, the CDR3 is TGTGCCAGCCCAGGGGGTAACTATGGCTACACCTTC. The V gene is TRBV7-2, the J gene TRBJ1-2; 7 bases align to TRBD1. The CDR3 has 12 residues. Per the germline V gene, CDR1 is SGHTA and CDR2 is FQGNSA. Trimming cost V 8 bases and J 1 base; bases outside gene matches: 1.

V usage is TRBV5-1 and J usage is TRBJ2-7; no clear D. The germline gives CDR1 SGHRS, CDR2 YFSETQ. Trimming took off 1 base at V and 3 bases at J, with 8 bases between the two ends. The CDR3 contains 13 residues. The CDR3 sequence: CASSLTVFYEQYF. The DNA for the CDR3 is TGCGCCAGCAGCTTGACAGTGTTCTACGAGCAGTACTTC. The variable domain in full, with the rest retrieved from reference TRBV5-1 and TRBJ2-7, is KAGVTQTPRYLIKTRGQQVTLSCSPISGHRSVSWYQQTPGQGLQFLFEYFSETQRNKGNFPGRFSGRQFSNSRSEMNVSTLELGDSALYLCASSLTVFYEQYFGPGTRLTVT.

The rearrangement uses TRBV11-2 and TRBJ2-1; 13 positions agree with TRBD2. The germline V gene has CDR1 SGHAT and CDR2 FQNNGV. The CDR3 extends over 15 amino acids. After removal of 5 bases from V and 6 bases from J, the junction contained 4 bases not matched to a gene. CDR3 amino acids: CASSRTSGGANEQFF. CDR3 nucleotide sequence: TGTGCCAGCAGCCGGACTAGCGGGGGAGCCAATGAGCAGTTCTTC. The entire variable domain, with the rest obtained from reference TRBV11-2 and TRBJ2-1, is as follows: EAGVAQSPRYKIIEKRQSVAFWCNPISGHATLYWYQQILGQGPKLLIQFQNNGVVDDSQLPKDRFSAERLKGVDSTLKIQPAKLEDSAVYLCASSRTSGGANEQFFGPGTRLTVL.

The rearrangement uses TRBV19 and TRBJ1-5; 9 nucleotides match TRBD1. V was pared by 3 bases and J by 0 bases, with 3 bases of the junction left unmatched. The CDR3 spans 16 residues. CDR1 and CDR2 from the germline V gene are LNHDA and SQIVND (reference sequence). The DNA for the CDR3 is TGTGCCAGTAGTATTGGGACAGGGAATAGCAATCAGCCCCAGCATTTT. Residues: CASSIGTGNSNQPQHF. Looking up the rest from reference TRBV19 and TRBJ1-5 gives the full variable domain: DGGITQSPKYLFRKEGQNVTLSCEQNLNHDAMYWYRQDPGQGLRLIYYSQIVNDFQKGDIAEGYSVSREKKESFPLTVTSAQKNPTAFYLCASSIGTGNSNQPQHFGDGTRLSIL.